This entry lists 21 T cell receptor beta chains sequenced from one sample in a study of blood T cell repertoires in COVID-19. Clones were read by immunoSEQ multiplex PCR, and TCRdb kept only the in-frame ones, dropping some. The data show about 190,000 clones, about three quarters seen once. Sequences were obtained from peripheral blood. The receptors derive from a woman older than 75 with active or convalescent COVID-19.

V usage is TRBV10-2 and J usage is TRBJ2-4; 10 positions agree with TRBD2. The CDR3 contains 19 residues. CDR1 is WSHSY, CDR2 SAAADI, per germline. J was trimmed by 0 bases and V by 5 bases; bases with no gene match: 13. The CDR3 DNA reads TGCGCCAGCAGTCCTAGCGGGGGTACGGGACCAATAGCCAAAAACATTCAGTACTTC. Protein sequence: CASSPSGGTGPIAKNIQYF.

This rearrangement joins TRBV5-4 to TRBJ2-3; 9 bases fit TRBD2. The ends lost 1 base at V and 4 bases at J; junction bases unmatched: 4. This CDR3 comprises 15 residues. Germline CDR1 and CDR2: SGHNT and YYREEE (reference sequence). CDR3: CASSLLAGFADTQYF. Written as DNA, the CDR3 is TGTGCCAGCAGCTTGCTAGCGGGGTTCGCAGATACGCAGTATTTT. Filled out from reference TRBV5-4 and TRBJ2-3, the complete variable domain reads ETGVTQSPTHLIKTRGQQVTLRCSSQSGHNTVSWYQQALGQGPQFIFQYYREEENGRGNFPPRFSGLQFPNYSSELNVNALELDDSALYLCASSLLAGFADTQYFGPGTRLTVL.

The J gene is TRBJ2-2, the V gene TRBV24-1; 11 nucleotides line up with TRBD2. Germline V gene lookup returns CDR1 KGHDR and CDR2 SFDVKD. The CDR3 extends over 15 amino acids. Trimming at V came to 7 bases and at J to 4 bases, leaving 4 bases not matched to a gene. Here the CDR3 reads CATRVSGGATGELFF. The DNA for the CDR3 is TGTGCCACCAGAGTTAGCGGGGGGGCCACCGGGGAGCTGTTTTTT.

The genes are TRBV7-9 and TRBJ1-3; TRBD1 aligns across 9 bases. The CDR3 runs to 14 residues. After removal of 5 bases from V and 4 bases from J, the junction contained 3 bases not matched to a gene. Germline values: CDR1 SEHNR, CDR2 FQNEAQ (reference sequence). CDR3 sequence: CASSGTGYGNTIYF. CDR3 in DNA: TGTGCCAGCAGCGGGACAGGGTACGGAAACACCATATATTTT.

This clone was detected once. The CDR3 region is CASSPPQTRGELFF. DNA for the CDR3: TGTGCCAGCTCACCTCCACAGACTAGAGGGGAGCTGTTTTTT. The J gene is TRBJ2-2, the V gene TRBV18, with a tentative D call TRBD2 (6 bases). Germline V CDR1 and CDR2: KGHSH, LQKENI. CDR3 size: 14 residues. V was cut by 3 bases and J by 8 bases, with 13 bases left in between.

The chain has TRBV19 and TRBJ1-5; TRBD1 agrees at 10 bases. This CDR3 has 16 residues. Germline V gene sequence: CDR1 LNHDA, CDR2 SQIVND (reference sequence). With 4 bases clipped from V and 6 bases from J, the junction kept 9 bases outside the gene matches. CDR3 loop: CASSTADRGHSQPQHF. The DNA for the CDR3 is TGTGCCAGTAGTACAGCAGACAGGGGGCATAGTCAGCCCCAGCATTTT.

V and J are TRBV4-2 and TRBJ1-2; D might be TRBD1 (6 bases). The germline V gene has CDR1 LGHNA and CDR2 YNFKEQ. The V and J ends lost 2 bases and 4 bases respectively, with 17 bases between them. CDR3 size: 16 residues. The CDR3 spells CASSQYRDTNVYGYTF. The CDR3 nucleotides are TGTGCCAGCAGCCAATACCGGGACACGAACGTCTATGGCTACACCTTC.

This chain links TRBV9 with TRBJ1-3; 8 bases agree with TRBD1. Losses at the gene ends were 0 bases for V and 7 bases for J; bases not matched to a gene: 6. The CDR3 spans 15 residues. Germline CDR1 and CDR2: SGDLS and YYNGEE. CDR3 coding DNA: TGTGCCAGCAGCGTAGATTCCAGGGGGCAGAACACCATATATTTT. Translating it yields CASSVDSRGQNTIYF.

The table lists this clone with a count of one. This chain connects TRBV27 to TRBJ2-3, with 10 bases lining up with TRBD1. This CDR3 is 15 amino acids long. V gave up 1 base and J gave up 7 bases; unmatched junction bases: 5. CDR1 MNHEY and CDR2 SMNVEV come from the germline V gene (reference sequence). This CDR3 is CASSLFGTGAYTQYF. The CDR3 nucleotides are TGTGCCAGCAGTTTATTTGGGACAGGGGCATATACGCAGTATTTT.

This chain connects TRBV15 to TRBJ2-2; a possible D gene is TRBD2 (5 bases). V lost 0 bases and J lost 0, with 8 bases in between. In germline, CDR1 is LNHNV, CDR2 YYDKDF (reference sequence). The CDR3 sequence is 16 residues long. The CDR3 bases are TGTGCCACCAGCAGAGATGTAGCGCCGAACACCGGGGAGCTGTTTTTT. It encodes CATSRDVAPNTGELFF.

The chain couples TRBV5-4 to TRBJ2-2, with D possibly being TRBD1 (6 bases). Per the germline V gene, CDR1 is SGHNT and CDR2 is YYREEE (reference sequence). The V end was cut by 4 bases, the J end by 1 base, with 11 bases between. The CDR3 is 15 amino acids. CDR3 amino acids: CASSMGHQNTGELFF. CDR3 nucleotide sequence: TGTGCCAGCAGCATGGGACATCAGAACACCGGGGAGCTGTTTTTT. Variable domain in full (rest from reference TRBV5-4 and TRBJ2-2): ETGVTQSPTHLIKTRGQQVTLRCSSQSGHNTVSWYQQALGQGPQFIFQYYREEENGRGNFPPRFSGLQFPNYSSELNVNALELDDSALYLCASSMGHQNTGELFFGEGSRLTVL.

J is TRBJ2-2 and V is TRBV19; D perhaps matches TRBD1 (6 bases). Germline V gene sequence: CDR1 LNHDA, CDR2 SQIVND (reference sequence). The CDR3 runs 14 residues. V gave up 3 bases and J gave up 3 bases, with 8 bases separating them. The CDR3 protein is CASSIGTYTGELFF. As DNA, the CDR3 is TGTGCCAGTAGTATCGGGACATACACCGGGGAGCTGTTTTTT.

Comments on this clone: This sample also contains other DNA sequences that code for the same CDR3. The rearrangement joins TRBV10-3 to TRBJ1-1; the D gene is possibly TRBD1 (5 bases). This CDR3 has 12 residues. Germline-derived CDR1 and CDR2 are ENHRY and SYGVKD. Trimming took 4 bases from V and 5 from J, leaving 8 bases between them. The CDR3 DNA reads as TGTGCCATCAGTGGTGGGGGGACTGAAGCTTTCTTT. Protein: CAISGGGTEAFF.

CDR3 residues: CASSQDGATETQYF. The CDR3 coding sequence is TGTGCCAGCAGCCAAGATGGGGCTACGGAGACCCAGTACTTC. This chain links TRBV3-1 (or the pseudogene TRBV3-2) with TRBJ2-5, with D perhaps matching TRBD1 (5 bases). The CDR3 is made up of 14 amino acids. Trimming removed 0 bases from V and 5 bases from J, with 10 bases in between. Per germline, CDR1 LGHDT and CDR2 YNNKEL (reference sequence).

The V call is TRBV10-3, the J call TRBJ1-6, with D possibly being TRBD1 (6 bases). The CDR3 consists of 12 residues. CDR1 is ENHRY and CDR2 is SYGVKD in the germline V gene. Trimming stripped 6 bases from V and 7 bases from J, with 7 bases between. For the CDR3, the DNA is TGTGCCATCAGCACAGGGAATTCACCCCTCCACTTT. As protein: CAISTGNSPLHF.

The rearrangement links TRBV19 to TRBJ2-5; TRBD2 agrees at 7 bases. The germline V gene encodes CDR1 LNHDA and CDR2 SQIVND (reference sequence). This CDR3 spans 16 amino acids. The V and J ends lost 2 bases and 2 bases, in that order; junction bases with no gene match: 8. CDR3 amino acids: CASSISPASGQETQYF. In DNA form, the CDR3 reads TGTGCCAGTAGTATATCACCCGCTAGCGGACAAGAGACCCAGTACTTC.

This clone appeared once. The chain carries TRBV27 and TRBJ1-1, with D maybe TRBD1 (5 bases). The length of the CDR3 is 15 residues. The V gene lost 6 bases and the J gene lost 5 bases, with 19 bases spanning the gap. Germline CDR1 reads MNHEY; CDR2 reads SMNVEV (reference sequence). CDR3 residues: CASSRDGWGETEAFF. The DNA for the CDR3 is TGTGCCAGCAGCCGGGACGGGTGGGGGGAGACTGAAGCTTTCTTT.

The V gene is TRBV27, the J gene TRBJ2-5; 15 nucleotides align to TRBD2. V dropped 5 bases and J dropped 5; count of bases not matched to a gene: 12. This CDR3 region has 18 residues. Germline V gives CDR1 MNHEY, CDR2 SMNVEV (reference sequence). CDR3 loop: CASSPYRTSGGARETQYF. DNA for the CDR3: TGTGCCAGCAGTCCCTACAGGACTAGCGGGGGGGCCAGGGAGACCCAGTACTTC.

This clone was detected a few times. The J gene is TRBJ2-1, the V gene TRBV7-9; 13 bases match TRBD2. Per the germline V gene, CDR1 is SEHNR and CDR2 is FQNEAQ (reference sequence). This CDR3 has 19 residues. The V and J ends lost 0 bases and 6 bases, in that order; junction bases with no gene match: 11. CDR3 loop: CASSLALLGLAGLVNEQFF. The CDR3, as DNA: TGTGCCAGCAGCTTAGCGCTCCTGGGACTAGCGGGACTAGTCAATGAGCAGTTCTTC.

This clone was recorded only once. The V and J genes are TRBV15 and TRBJ1-2; 8 bases agree with TRBD1. The length of the CDR3 is 14 residues. Germline V gene data show CDR1 as LNHNV and CDR2 as YYDKDF (reference sequence). J lost 7 bases, V lost 1 base, and 5 bases had no gene match. CDR3 amino acids: CATSRVYRGIGYTF. The DNA for the CDR3 is TGTGCCACCAGCAGAGTATACAGGGGGATTGGCTACACCTTC.

The chain has TRBV30 and TRBJ2-2, with D perhaps matching TRBD2 (5 bases). CDR1 and CDR2 (germline): GTSNPN, SVGIG (reference sequence). V was trimmed by 4 bases and J by 4 bases, leaving 13 bases between them. CDR3 length equals 14 residues. CDR3 region: CAWIGGILTGELFF. CDR3 bases: TGTGCCTGGATAGGAGGCATTCTCACCGGGGAGCTGTTTTTT.